This TCR beta chain was retrieved from a study of blood T cell repertoires in COVID-19. With V trimmed by 6 bases and J by 5 bases, 5 bases remained unmatched. The CDR3 has 14 residues. Germline loops: CDR1 LNHNV, CDR2 YYDKDF (reference sequence). This clone was seen many times. Sequencing was performed with immunoSEQ multiplex PCR; in TCRdb, only in-frame clones are kept and a portion is missing. The sample carries hundreds of thousands of clones, roughly 85% recorded once. The sequenced sample consisted of peripheral blood. This TCR derives from a woman in her 30s with active or convalescent COVID-19. This rearrangement joins TRBV15 to TRBJ2-1; 9 bases fit TRBD2. The CDR3 DNA sequence: TGTGCCACCAGTCAAGCGGGAGGTAACAATGAGCAGTTCTTC. Protein sequence: CATSQAGGNNEQFF.